This TCR beta chain was identified during a study of blood T cell repertoires in COVID-19. Across the study: The origin of the acute and convalescent COVID-19 samples was the United States, Italy and Spain. T cells, B-cell-depleted T cells, or PBMCs supplied cDNA or gDNA.

Authors' analysis steps: Estimates of nucleated cell counts were drawn from the amplification of reference gene primers. The data were produced by immunoSEQ multiplex PCR, yet TCRdb's version contains in-frame clones alone and is incomplete. V and J calls and clone size are those listed in that table; D and trimming were worked out from the DNA. In the table there are approximately 150,000 clones, approximately 88% of which are singletons. Germline V gene lookup returns CDR1 LGHDT and CDR2 YNNKEL (reference sequence). V lost 4 bases, J lost 2 bases, and 4 bases stayed unmatched. This CDR3 has 15 residues.

The sample was peripheral blood. This sequence joins TRBV3-1 (or the pseudogene TRBV3-2) and TRBJ2-2; TRBD1 aligns across 7 bases. The TCR was taken from a man in his sixties with active or convalescent COVID-19. CDR3 region: CASSLRDRNTGELFF. Written as DNA, the CDR3 is TGTGCCAGCAGCCTCCGGGACAGAAACACCGGGGAGCTGTTTTTT.